This TCR beta chain was obtained from a study of PD-1 blockade in classical Hodgkin lymphoma. Points from the study as a whole: Reasons behind the repertoire differences stay unclear, perhaps disease activity or earlier therapy. Diminished baseline TCR diversity has been reported in newly diagnosed patients relative to healthy donors.

The time point here: newly diagnosed, previously untreated cHL patient sample. Comparison relied on PBMCs that came from newly diagnosed, untreated classical Hodgkin lymphoma. Trimming removed 6 bases from V and 2 bases from J, with 11 bases in between. Germline CDR1 reads SNHLY; CDR2 reads FYNNEI. The CDR3 extends over 14 amino acids. TCRdb's copy holds only in-frame clones and misses some; the assay was immunoSEQ multiplex PCR. The sample carries tens of thousands of clones, about 93% recorded once. This clone was counted a few times. The target antigen is unknown. The sequencing input was peripheral blood mononuclear cells (PBMCs). This receptor was taken from a human donor with classical Hodgkin lymphoma. The chain couples TRBV2 to TRBJ1-5; no clear D. The CDR3 here is CASRGSRGNQPQHF. CDR3 bases: TGTGCCAGCAGGGGGTCTCGGGGCAATCAGCCCCAGCATTTT.